The 15 T cell receptor beta chains below were found in one sample sequenced in a study of blood T cell repertoires in COVID-19. The data were produced by immunoSEQ multiplex PCR, yet TCRdb's version contains in-frame clones alone and is incomplete. The data hold approximately 36,000 clones, with just under 85% observed a single time. Material: peripheral blood. Every receptor here comes from a man aged 45-65 years with active COVID-19.

This clone was picked up one time. V and J are TRBV4-1 and TRBJ2-2; TRBD2 matches at 7 bases. The CDR3 totals 14 residues. Germline CDR1 reads MGHRA; CDR2 reads YSYEKL. V shed 0 bases, J shed 13 bases, and the junction held 8 bases outside the gene matches. The CDR3 spells CASSQEEKERGLFF. CDR3 DNA: TGCGCCAGCAGCCAAGAGGAGAAGGAGCGGGGGCTGTTTTTT.

This chain uses TRBV19 with TRBJ1-1; weak D call: TRBD1 (5 bases). Germline-derived CDR1 and CDR2 are LNHDA and SQIVND (reference sequence). Trimming removed 5 bases from V and 2 bases from J, with 21 bases in between. The CDR3 sequence is 17 residues long. The CDR3 region is CASSQYPYGGSNTEAFF. The DNA for the CDR3 is TGTGCCAGTAGTCAATATCCTTATGGGGGGAGTAACACTGAAGCTTTCTTT.

About this clone: At one end the junction does not follow the germline gene, possibly because of a read error. The rearrangement links TRBV19 to TRBJ1-1, with D unresolved. CDR1 and CDR2 (germline): LNHDA, SQIVND (reference sequence). The CDR3 covers 12 residues. The CDR3: CCSRVGNTEAFF. In nucleotides, the CDR3 is TGCTGCTCCCGGGTGGGGAACACTGAAGCTTTCTTT.

The chain has TRBV12-2 and TRBJ2-3; TRBD1 reflects the table's D call only, with no check against the DNA. TRBV12-2 is a pseudogene segment. The length of the CDR3 is 18 residues. The chain's CDR3 is CASRLVEPGTPSLDTQYF. As DNA, the CDR3 is TGTGCAAGTCGCTTAGTGGAGCCCGGGACACCATCGCTAGATACGCAGTATTTT.

The rearrangement links TRBV18 to TRBJ2-3, with a weak D call TRBD1 (6 bases). Germline values: CDR1 KGHSH, CDR2 LQKENI. The CDR3 length is 12 residues. Trimming took 6 bases from V and 6 from J, leaving 10 bases between them. This CDR3 is CASSPTGDTQYF. The CDR3, as DNA: TGTGCCAGCTCCCCGACAGGCGATACGCAGTATTTT.

The chain carries TRBV9 and TRBJ2-1, with 8 bases that match TRBD1. CDR1 is SGDLS, CDR2 YYNGEE, per germline. This CDR3 region has 20 residues. V shed 2 bases and J 6 bases; nucleotides not matched to a gene: 22. The CDR3 sequence is CASSVGLSDRGLLFINEQFF. CDR3 DNA sequence: TGTGCCAGCAGCGTTGGGTTAAGTGACAGGGGTCTATTGTTCATCAATGAGCAGTTCTTC.

This chain joins TRBV4-2 and TRBJ2-1, with 9 bases matching TRBD2. CDR1 LGHNA and CDR2 YNFKEQ come from the germline V gene. The length of the CDR3 is 18 residues. Germline trimming cut 4 bases from V and 0 bases from J; bases unmatched to any gene: 10. This CDR3 is CASSLTSGGISSYNEQFF. The CDR3, as DNA: TGTGCCAGCAGCCTGACTAGCGGAGGCATTAGCTCCTACAATGAGCAGTTCTTC.

V usage is TRBV4-3 and J usage is TRBJ1-2, with D possibly TRBD1 on 6 matching bases. In germline, CDR1 is LGHNA, CDR2 YSLEER. V was cut by 4 bases and J by 4 bases, with 10 bases left in between. The CDR3 covers 13 residues. The CDR3 protein is CASSLGATYGYTF. CDR3 bases: TGCGCCAGCAGCCTGGGGGCAACCTATGGCTACACCTTC.

CDR3 sequence: CASSYSRGSVHGYTF. CDR3 nucleotides: TGTGCCAGCAGTTACTCGCGGGGCTCCGTACATGGCTACACCTTC. This rearrangement joins TRBV6-2 or TRBV6-3 to TRBJ1-2, with a tentative D call TRBD1 (5 bases). V was cut by 0 bases and J by 6 bases, with 14 bases left in between. From germline, CDR1 is MNHEY and CDR2 SVGEGT. The length of the CDR3 is 15 residues.

This clone came up once. This rearrangement joins TRBV28 to TRBJ1-2, with D maybe TRBD1 (6 bases). This CDR3 is 12 amino acids long. The germline CDR1 and CDR2 sequences are MDHEN and SYDVKM. V lost 8 bases and J lost 4, with 11 bases in between. As DNA, the CDR3 is TGTGCCAGCGAGAAACAGGGCTATGGCTACACCTTC. Its translation is CASEKQGYGYTF.

The V call is TRBV19, the J call TRBJ1-3; D possibly corresponds to TRBD1 (6 bases). This CDR3 is built from 18 residues. Trimming cost V 3 bases and J 0 bases, with 18 bases left between them. Per germline, CDR1 LNHDA and CDR2 SQIVND (reference sequence). The CDR3 is CASSMGTTPFSSGNTIYF. In DNA form, the CDR3 reads TGTGCCAGTAGTATGGGGACAACCCCCTTCTCCTCTGGAAACACCATATATTTT.

The chain has TRBV6-5 and TRBJ2-7; D is ambiguous. The V gene's germline CDR1 is MNHEY and CDR2 SVGAGI. The germline V and J ends were trimmed by 8 bases and 2 bases, with 13 bases remaining between them. The CDR3 contains 13 residues. The CDR3 sequence: CASRWQATYEQYF. CDR3 nucleotides: TGTGCCAGCCGGTGGCAGGCGACCTACGAGCAGTACTTC.

The rearrangement joins TRBV7-2 to TRBJ2-7, with 14 bases matching TRBD2. J gave up 6 bases and V 1 base, and 5 bases lay outside the gene matches. Germline V lookup: CDR1 SGHTA, CDR2 FQGNSA. The CDR3 runs to 16 residues. In DNA form, the CDR3 reads TGTGCCAGCAGCTTAGGACTAGCGGGGGGGCAGGGCGAGCAGTACTTC. Its translation: CASSLGLAGGQGEQYF.

This chain uses TRBV27 with TRBJ1-6; 7 nucleotides align to TRBD1. CDR1 and CDR2 (germline): MNHEY, SMNVEV (reference sequence). This CDR3 comprises 16 residues. The trim removed 6 bases at V and 7 bases at J, leaving 12 bases unmatched. The CDR3 is CASSKLPTGKNSPLHF. CDR3 DNA: TGTGCCAGCAGCAAACTCCCGACAGGGAAAAATTCACCCCTCCACTTT.

This chain connects TRBV21-1 to TRBJ1-5; the table's D call TRBD1 went unverified against the DNA. TRBV21-1 is a listed pseudogene. The length of the CDR3 is 17 residues. CDR3 loop: CASSSQAGTRGVQPQHF. CDR3 sequence (DNA): TGTGCCAGCAGCTCTCAAGCCGGGACACGGGGTGTGCAGCCCCAGCATTTT.